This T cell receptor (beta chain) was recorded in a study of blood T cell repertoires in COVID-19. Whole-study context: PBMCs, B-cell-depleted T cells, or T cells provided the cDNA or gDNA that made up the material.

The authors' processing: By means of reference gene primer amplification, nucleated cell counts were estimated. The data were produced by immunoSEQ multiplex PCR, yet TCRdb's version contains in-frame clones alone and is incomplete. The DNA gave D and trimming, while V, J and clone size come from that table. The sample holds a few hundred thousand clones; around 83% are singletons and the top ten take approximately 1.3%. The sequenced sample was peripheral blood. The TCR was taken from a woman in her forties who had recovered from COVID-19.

For the CDR3, the DNA is TGCGCCAGCAGCTCGACAGGGGGTGGGATTGAAGCTTTCTTT. Translating gives CASSSTGGGIEAFF. V usage is TRBV5-1 and J usage is TRBJ1-1, with 9 bases aligning to TRBD1. The trim removed 3 bases at V and 7 bases at J, leaving 7 bases unmatched. The germline gives CDR1 SGHRS, CDR2 YFSETQ. The CDR3 totals 14 residues.